This entry lists 16 T cell receptor beta chains sequenced from one sample in a study of cytomegalovirus exposure and HLA in healthy donors. PCR used 60 Vbeta primers and 13 Jbeta primers. Profiling relied on immunoSEQ multiplex PCR, and the TCRdb table lists in-frame clones only, not all of them. The table includes about 130,000 clones, roughly 9.6% detected once. Sample: PBMCs. These receptors were collected from a woman aged 40 to 49 in good health and CMV-seropositive.

The chain's CDR3 is CASGSFGQAYSNQPQHF. CDR3 bases: TGTGCTAGTGGTTCCTTCGGACAGGCGTATAGCAATCAGCCCCAGCATTTT. This chain joins TRBV12-5 and TRBJ1-5; TRBD1 aligns across 7 bases. Germline values: CDR1 LGHNT, CDR2 FRNRAP. This CDR3 contains 17 residues. With V trimmed by 4 bases and J by 0 bases, 9 bases remained unmatched.

This clone has only a few counts. CDR3 sequence: CASSRQGPDAEAFF. For the CDR3, the DNA is TGTGCCAGCAGTCGACAGGGTCCGGATGCTGAAGCTTTCTTT. The chain links TRBV2 to TRBJ1-1; 7 bases agree with TRBD1. Germline V gene sequence: CDR1 SNHLY, CDR2 FYNNEI. There are 14 residues in the CDR3. Trimming took 5 bases from V and 6 from J; bases not matched to a gene: 9.

This clone has more than one count but fewer than ten. The rearrangement links TRBV5-5 to TRBJ1-2, with unresolved D. With 2 bases removed from V and 7 bases from J, the gap between germline ends came to 12 bases. The CDR3 has 13 amino acids. Germline loops: CDR1 SGHKS, CDR2 YYEKEE (reference sequence). CDR3 bases: TGTGCCAGCAGCTTAGGACTAGGGCCTGGCTACACCTTC. It yields the protein CASSLGLGPGYTF.

V gene TRBV7-9 combines with J gene TRBJ1-4; D is unresolved. This CDR3 comprises 13 residues. V dropped 8 bases and J dropped 3 bases, with 10 bases sitting between them. Germline V gene sequence: CDR1 SEHNR, CDR2 FQNEAQ (reference sequence). The CDR3 region has the DNA TGTGCCAGCCAGCGCTCGGCTAATGAAAAACTGTTTTTT. Residues: CASQRSANEKLFF.

There are a few counts of this clone. Here the CDR3 reads CASGETGREQYF. CDR3 nucleotides: TGTGCCAGCGGTGAGACAGGGCGCGAGCAGTACTTC. The gene calls are TRBV6-5 and TRBJ2-7; 7 nucleotides align to TRBD1. The junction had 7 bases not matched to a gene; V was cut back by 8 bases and J by 6 bases. In germline, CDR1 is MNHEY, CDR2 SVGAGI. The CDR3 loop spans 12 amino acids.

This clone was found a few times. CDR3 sequence: CASSNGQGVRNEQFF. The CDR3 bases are TGTGCCAGCAGCAATGGACAGGGTGTTCGCAATGAGCAGTTCTTC. V and J are TRBV11-3 and TRBJ2-1; the match to TRBD1 covers 8 bases. The CDR3 runs 15 residues. J lost 6 bases, V lost 5 bases, and 9 bases had no gene match. Germline CDR1 SGHNT, CDR2 YENEEA.

This rearrangement joins TRBV18 to TRBJ1-1, with D tentatively TRBD1 (6 bases). V lost 2 bases to trimming and J lost 3 bases, with 13 bases between them. The CDR3 is 15 amino acids. The V gene's germline CDR1 is KGHSH and CDR2 LQKENI. The CDR3 sequence: CASSPSRGGDTEAFF. The CDR3, as DNA: TGTGCCAGCTCACCATCCAGAGGGGGGGACACTGAAGCTTTCTTT.

The chain employs TRBV5-1 and TRBJ2-1; perhaps TRBD2 as D (5 bases). V was cut by 1 base and J by 4 bases, with 15 bases left in between. The CDR3 runs to 16 residues. CDR1 and CDR2 from the germline V gene are SGHRS and YFSETQ. CDR3 loop: CASSLIAGATYNEQFF. The CDR3 DNA sequence: TGCGCCAGCAGCTTGATCGCGGGTGCCACTTACAATGAGCAGTTCTTC.

There are a few counts of this clone. The chain couples TRBV28 to TRBJ1-1, with TRBD1 matching over 8 bases. Per germline, CDR1 MDHEN and CDR2 SYDVKM. J was trimmed by 3 bases and V by 6 bases; bases with no gene match: 18. The CDR3 sequence is 18 residues long. The CDR3 is CASRPPGQASRADTEAFF. DNA of the CDR3: TGTGCCAGCAGGCCACCGGGACAGGCCTCTAGGGCAGACACTGAAGCTTTCTTT.

CDR3 loop: CASRPQVMNTEAFF. The CDR3 nucleotides read TGCGCCAGCAGGCCTCAGGTTATGAACACTGAAGCTTTCTTT. This chain links TRBV5-1 with TRBJ1-1; D gene unclear. CDR1 is SGHRS and CDR2 is YFSETQ in the germline V gene. V was cut by 5 bases and J by 0 bases, with 11 bases left in between. This CDR3 has 14 residues.

A few counts support this clone. The genes are TRBV6-6 and TRBJ1-1, with 10 bases fitting TRBD1. Germline CDR1 and CDR2: MNHNY and SVGAGI (reference sequence). The CDR3 has 14 residues. J gave up 11 bases and V 4 bases, and 10 bases lay outside the gene matches. The CDR3 protein is CASSLLWDRGNAFF. The CDR3 nucleotides read TGTGCCAGCAGTTTACTCTGGGACAGGGGTAACGCTTTCTTT.

The chain employs TRBV6-1 and TRBJ2-7, with 11 bases lining up with TRBD1. CDR1 is MNHNS, CDR2 SASEGT, per germline. The CDR3 contains 14 residues. The ends lost 8 bases at V and 4 bases at J; junction bases unmatched: 7. The CDR3 reads CASPGQGAQYEQYF. CDR3 coding DNA: TGTGCCAGCCCTGGACAGGGGGCTCAATACGAGCAGTACTTC.

This clone was counted a few times. The sample contains more than one DNA sequence encoding this CDR3. The J gene is TRBJ1-1, the V gene TRBV10-3, with 7 positions matching TRBD1. The CDR3 extends over 14 amino acids. The V gene's germline CDR1 is ENHRY and CDR2 SYGVKD. Trimming cost V 6 bases and J 1 base; bases outside gene matches: 5. The CDR3 loop reads CAIRPDRANTEAFF. CDR3 sequence (DNA): TGTGCCATCAGGCCCGACAGGGCGAACACTGAAGCTTTCTTT.

There are a few counts of this clone. This chain uses TRBV5-1 with TRBJ2-5; possible D gene TRBD1, 6 bases. The CDR3 covers 14 residues. The germline V gene has CDR1 SGHRS and CDR2 YFSETQ. Trimming stripped 0 bases from V and 5 bases from J, with 11 bases between. The CDR3 region is CASSLAGAGETQYF. In DNA form, the CDR3 reads TGCGCCAGCAGCTTGGCAGGGGCCGGGGAGACCCAGTACTTC.

This clone was detected only a few times. V and J are TRBV5-1 and TRBJ1-4; 9 bases match TRBD1. The CDR3 is 15 amino acids. Germline V gives CDR1 SGHRS, CDR2 YFSETQ. J lost 6 bases, V lost 4 bases, and 7 bases had no gene match. The CDR3 reads CASSAPGTGHEKLFF. As DNA, the CDR3 is TGCGCCAGCAGCGCGCCCGGGACAGGGCATGAAAAACTGTTTTTT.

The chain couples TRBV19 to TRBJ2-1; TRBD1 matches at 8 bases. CDR3 length: 14 amino acids. Germline V CDR1 and CDR2: LNHDA, SQIVND (reference sequence). Losses at the gene ends were 8 bases for V and 7 bases for J; bases not matched to a gene: 10. The CDR3 DNA is TGTGCCAGTCGGACAGGGCGGATTACAAATGAGCAGTTCTTC. Translating gives CASRTGRITNEQFF.